This entry concerns a single T cell receptor (beta chain). Its recognized antigen is unknown. No per-base quality is available; no much larger clone lies one base away. V is reduced by 4 bases and J by 1 base, leaving a spacing of 13 bases between them. Based on the germline V gene, the CDR1 and CDR2 sequences are MNHEY and SVGEGT. Measured from the cysteine to the phenylalanine, the CDR3 is 15 residues long. Left in the record is the CDR3 DNA by itself, 45 bases read in frame from the first base. The data derive from a study of early T cells in non-severe SARS-CoV-2 infection (dated by TCRdb to the early 2020s). Background for the entire study: Bulk RNA from unsorted whole blood was used for TCR sequencing, so alpha and beta chains could not be paired. Study-level results and caveats: VDJdb matching was skewed toward anti-spike CD8 responses and likely underestimated virus-specific expansions by missing private and CD4 specificities.

The library was made by 5' RACE. Sequencing instrument: NextSeq 500. Unique molecular identifiers were attached to individual cDNA molecules in the TCR library protocol so that sequencing error and PCR bias could be corrected. Sequencing covered both TCR alpha and beta chains, and within each sample the abundances of alpha and beta sequences were tightly co-correlated. The authors' pipeline ran thus. Decombinator V4 was used to annotate TCR sequences for V gene, J gene and CDR3. TCRs were defined as expanded if a significant change between any two time points was detected under a Poisson model with p below 0.0001. TCR abundances were normalised to the total number of TCRs sequenced per sample and were expressed as counts per million. MAIT TCRs were defined by TRAV1-2 paired with TRAJ12, TRAJ20 or TRAJ33, and iNKT TCRs by TRAV10 paired with TRAJ18. VDJdb, accessed 1 November 2021, was searched for CMV, EBV and SARS-CoV-2 annotated TCRs, with TCRs annotated for multiple antigens excluded. TCRdb handled the public reads itself, with Q25 trimming in fastp and clone calling in MiXCR, and kept productive beta chains. Rows merge per CDR3 protein into single entries with the most common DNA and genes. The V and J calls here are based on TCRdb, not the publication. This sample holds about 83,000 distinct CDR3 sequences; 10% to 15% were observed only once. The top ten clonotypes cover under 8% of the sample.

Set within a cohort of healthcare workers in London, UK, this nested case-control study involved weekly PCR testing of nasopharyngeal swabs along with blood sampling. Between 23 and 31 March 2020, the week of the UK lockdown, healthcare workers were enrolled and then followed up weekly for as long as 16 weeks. The sequence joins TRBV6-2 or TRBV6-3 to TRBJ1-1, with the D segment identity uncertain. This sequence originates from an adult who was a healthcare worker with PCR-confirmed SARS-CoV-2 infection or an uninfected control (not recorded which). The specimen was whole blood. The nucleotide sequence is given as TGTGCCAGCAGTTGGGCGACAAGGACGAACACTGAAGCTTTCTTT. This encodes CASSWATRTNTEAFF.